This T cell receptor (beta chain) comes out of a study of shared clonotypes between healthy human individuals. For this clone: Its antigen remains unidentified.

Study-wide findings and caveats: The study's rarefaction showed incomplete sorted-subset sequencing despite large depth. A handful of donors shared about 5% of their naive CD4 clonotypes. Only blood samples were collected, and tissue repertoires likely differ.

V was shortened by 6 bases and J by 3 bases, with 18 bases between the two germline ends. Germline CDR1 reads ENHRY; CDR2 reads SYGVKD. This CDR3 has 15 amino acids. Replicate PCRs run on sorted subsets employed approximately 0.2 ug DNA, tens of thousands of T cell genomes. Only in-frame clones appear in the TCRdb table, and some are missing; sequencing was by immunoSEQ multiplex PCR. The sample carries some 2,100,000 clones, 90% to 97% recorded once. The chain is built from TRBV10-3 and TRBJ2-7; D unclear. This sequence was found in a man between 18 and 35 years old in good health. The specimen sequenced was naive CD4+ T cells sorted from blood. The sample's subset: CD45RA+ positively selected. For the CDR3, the DNA is TGTGCCATCAGCGCCACAATTGGGGTTCACTACGAGCAGTACTTC. This codes for CAISATIGVHYEQYF.